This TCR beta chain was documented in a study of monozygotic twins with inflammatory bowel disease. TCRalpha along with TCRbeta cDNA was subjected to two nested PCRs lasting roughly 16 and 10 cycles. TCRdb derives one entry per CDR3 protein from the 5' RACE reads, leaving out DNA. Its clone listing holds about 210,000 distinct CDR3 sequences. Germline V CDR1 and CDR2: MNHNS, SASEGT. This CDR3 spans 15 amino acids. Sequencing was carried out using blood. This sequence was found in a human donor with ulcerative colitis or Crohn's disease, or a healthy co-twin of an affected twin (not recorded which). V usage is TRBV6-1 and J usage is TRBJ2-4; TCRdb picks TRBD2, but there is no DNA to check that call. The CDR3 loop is CASEDTSGSQNIQYF.